This T cell receptor (beta chain) was captured in a study of T cell responses to AZD1222 COVID-19 vaccine (dated by TCRdb to the early 2020s). With regard to the full study: Because spike-specific TCR depth and breadth did not differ between the two schedules, AZD1222 recipients who got a second dose at roughly 4 weeks were pooled with those who got a second dose at roughly 12 weeks. Enrollment into the trials was organized by age into subgroups of 18-55, 56-69 and 70-plus years, and those subgroups contained about 160, 30 and 59 TCR-sequenced participants, respectively. A total of approximately 230 trial participants underwent TCR sequencing, of whom 200 to 220 received two doses of AZD1222 and some 26 received two doses of the MenACWY control vaccine. Study-wide findings and limitations: The whole spike protein was spanned by vaccine-associated CD4 TCRs, and dominant responses were seen in regions 160-218 and 743-854. Participants were mostly white British, with more females than males. The authors suggested clonal diversity may have been underestimated. Conclusions about previously exposed vaccinees were limited because only 6 or 7 AZD1222 recipients were SARS-CoV-2 seropositive at baseline. Spike-specific TCR breadth and depth rose significantly after two AZD1222 doses compared with day 0 and with MenACWY recipients. Reportedly, close to half of the unique spike-specific TCRs recognized epitopes lying outside the regions that are mutated in the B.1.351 and B.1.1.7 variants. Because no day 14 peak-response samples were available, the repertoires could be characterized only after the peak T cell response. In the small 56-69-year group, the increase in depth fell short of significance, most likely because of low power.

Sample time point, as interpreted from the label and publication: baseline before first vaccination. Vaccinee samples were obtained from the UK trials COV001 and COV002, which included a single-blind randomized controlled phase 2/3 trial of AZD1222 (ChAdOx1 nCoV-19) in healthy adults. For TCRbeta chain sequencing, PBMC samples were collected from trial participants at day 0 and at day 28 after the second dose. The CDR3 regions of human TCRbeta chains were analyzed by immunosequencing. The paper's processing steps were these. Repertoire TCRs were matched against a reference library of SARS-CoV-2-specific TCRs generated with the MIRA antigen-specificity platform. Breadth meant the fraction of unique TCRs that were SARS-CoV-2-associated, whereas depth meant the fraction of total T cells that were SARS-CoV-2-associated. Using the MIRA data, each spike-specific TCR was mapped to the spike region that the TCR reacts to and placed in a CD4 or CD8 class. Log10-transformed breadth and depth values were compared by one-way ANOVA with Sidak's multiple comparisons tests. As stored in TCRdb, this immuneACCESS dataset retains in-frame rearrangements with V and J assigned. A fraction of the clones does not appear; measured against another copy, unresolved V genes explain less than half of the discrepancy, and the remainder lacks a known reason. V and J calls and clone size follow that table, whereas D and trimming were derived from the DNA. This sample holds about 120,000 clones; approximately 90% were observed only once. The ten top clones hold approximately 3.4% of the sample.

As concerns this clone: The antigen this receptor binds is unknown. No qualities accompany the bases; no much larger clone lies one base away.

The receptor comes from an adult in good health. The specimen comprised peripheral blood, sampled on day 0 of AZD1222 vaccination.

CDR3 region: CASSKGFTYEQYF. The base sequence is TGTGCCAGCTCAAAAGGGTTTACCTACGAGCAGTACTTC. The sequence joins TRBV12-3 or TRBV12-4 to TRBJ2-7, with no confidently assigned D gene. V loses 8 bases of germline sequence and J loses 2 bases, and the interval between the two ends is 13 bases. There are 13 amino acids in the CDR3, from cysteine to phenylalanine inclusive. The read is trimmed to its CDR3 DNA, 39 bases read in frame from base 1.